This TCR beta chain is from a study of CXCR3-negative and CXCR3-positive naive CD8 T cells (dated by TCRdb to between 2018 and 2021). Study-wide context: In total, around 140 million TRB reads were obtained, corresponding to roughly 1.5 +/- 0.3 million reads per library. The diversity and physicochemical repertoire analyses included 11 donors pooled from two independent experiments. TRBV-TRBJ cluster analysis included naive subsets from a handful of donors and memory cells from 3 donors. The research as a whole found: Repertoire diversity was comparably high in both naive subsets but much lower in memory CD8+ T cells. TRBV-TRBJ usage was similar between naive CXCR3-negative and CXCR3-positive cells from the same donor, while memory cells showed distinct patterns. CXCR3 expression partially decreased after cryopreservation, so most assays used freshly isolated PBMCs. Compared with CXCR3-negative naive cells, CXCR3-positive naive cells had TRB CDR3s with higher hydrophobicity (lower Kidera factor 4), lower energy, and higher strength and volume indices. Because surface CD5, which is linked to self-reactivity in mice, was comparable between the naive subsets, TCR interaction strength was also inferred from the physicochemical properties of TRB CDR3s.

Concerning this clonotype: Its antigen remains unidentified.

The germline V gene encodes CDR1 SGHDN and CDR2 FVKESK. From the cysteine through the phenylalanine, the CDR3 covers 17 amino acids. DNA was not recorded. For every CD8+ T cell subset, over 250,000 cells were flow-sorted straight into RLT lysis buffer, and each subset was sorted in triplicate. Naive CD8+ T cells were defined stringently as CD45RO-CCR7+CD27+CD95- to exclude memory contaminants. Peripheral blood mononuclear cells were isolated from buffy coats by standard density gradient centrifugation. A FACSAria III was used to flow-sort naive CD8+ T cells into CXCR3-negative and CXCR3-positive populations. Total RNA was extracted from sorted cells using an RNeasy Mini Kit. The run used a NextSeq 550. The Human TCR Profiling Kit (MiLaboratory) was used to make UMI-labeled 5' RACE TRB cDNA libraries. cDNA synthesis used the entire amount of extracted RNA, and PCR amplification then used the entire amount of cDNA produced. Libraries were prepared in parallel with an identical number of PCR cycles. Under the source paper's analysis protocol: With a requirement of at least two reads per UMI, MIGEC and MiXCR extracted about 49,000 +/- 11,000 unique UMI-labeled TRB cDNA molecules per library. An average of approximately 40,000 +/- 10,000 functional in-frame TRB CDR3 nucleotide clonotypes without stop codons was found per library. After each sample was downsampled to 5000 UMI-labeled TRB molecules, VDJtools was used to calculate diversity metrics such as normalized Shannon-Wiener and Chao1. VDJtools was used to calculate clonotype-size-weighted physicochemical properties of the central five CDR3 residues, namely interaction energy, strength, volume and Kidera factor 4. TCRdb reanalyzed the reads, keeping one entry per CDR3 protein sequence and omitting DNA. The V and J calls were determined by TCRdb, not by the authors. The sample table on file contains over 100,000 distinct CDR3 sequences. Roughly 0.35% of the sample is held by the ten biggest clonotypes.

The sample comprised naive CXCR3+ CD8+ T cells from blood. The sample's cell subset or site, from its label and the paper: CD45RO-CCR7+CD27+CD95- naive CD8+ T cells expressing CXCR3 (TNR3+). The chain is encoded by TRBV14 joined to TRBJ2-3; TCRdb calls TRBD2, which cannot be checked without DNA. The sequence came from a human donor in good health. Some clones in this sample may be carry-over from other donors' samples. The CDR3 reads CASSQAGTSGYADTQYF.